Listed below are T cell receptor beta chains from one sample, sequenced in a study of blood T cells in healthy people across ages. TCRdb called the 5' RACE reads again in MiXCR, with one record for every CDR3 protein. The data contain some 1.8 million distinct CDR3 sequences, about two fifths of them singletons. The sample taken for sequencing was blood. The receptors derive from a human donor in good health. Each CDR3 is given with its conserved first and last residue. Each record gives: J gene, D gene, V gene, clone size, CDR3 DNA, CDR3 protein. The D gene is left open where the match is weak. The size field is filled for only some rows; it gives once, few, many or a size class.

>TRBJ2-1|TRBD1|TRBV10-3|-
TGTGCCATCACCCCGGGACAGGATAAGGGTGAGCAGTTCTTC
CAITPGQDKGEQFF
>TRBJ2-2|-|TRBV7-3|-
TGTGCCAGCAGCTTAATGGCAGGGATTAACACCGGGGAGCTGTTTTTT
CASSLMAGINTGELFF
>TRBJ2-7|-|TRBV4-1|-
TGCGCCAGCAGCCAAGAGTACGGGGGGCAAGCCTACGAGCAGTACTTC
CASSQEYGGQAYEQYF
>TRBJ2-5|TRBD2|TRBV7-2|-
TGTGCCAGCAGCTTTCTTGCGGGGGGTATCCAAGAGACCCAGTACTTC
CASSFLAGGIQETQYF
>TRBJ1-2|-|TRBV4-2|-
TGTGCCAGCAGCCAAGAGAGCGGGGACGGCTACACCTTC
CASSQESGDGYTF
>TRBJ2-7|TRBD1|TRBV28|-
TGTGCCAGCAGTCCCCCGGACAGGGGATCCTACGAGCAGTACTTC
CASSPPDRGSYEQYF
>TRBJ1-4|-|TRBV6-6|-
TGTGCCAGCAGTCCCGACCTATGGGAAAAACTGTTTTTT
CASSPDLWEKLFF
>TRBJ2-2|-|TRBV7-2|once
TGTGCCAGCAGCCCTCGACTCCGGAGCACCGGGGAGCTGTTTTTT
CASSPRLRSTGELFF
>TRBJ1-3|TRBD1|TRBV7-6|-
TGTGCCAGCAGCTTGGACAGGGCTTATGGAAACACCATATATTTT
CASSLDRAYGNTIYF
>TRBJ1-6|TRBD1|TRBV14|-
TGTGCCAGCAGCCGAAGGAGGACAGGGGGCTCTTCACCCCTCCACTTT
CASSRRRTGGSSPLHF
>TRBJ2-5|TRBD1|TRBV11-2|few
TGTGCCAGCAGCGAGACTTACAGGGGGCGCAGTACCCAGTACTTC
CASSETYRGRSTQYF
>TRBJ1-1|-|TRBV28|-
TGTGCCAGCAGCCCCCCCGAAGGGGCCGGCACTGAAGCTTTCTTT
CASSPPEGAGTEAFF
>TRBJ1-4|-|TRBV6-2/TRBV6-3|-
TGTGCCAGCAGCACCAGTTCGACTAATGAAAAACTGTTTTTT
CASSTSSTNEKLFF
>TRBJ1-2|-|TRBV6-5|-
TGTGCCAGCAGCCGGACCTCAGGGGCTTATGGCTACACCTTC
CASSRTSGAYGYTF
>TRBJ2-7|-|TRBV24-1|-
TGTGCCATCAGCAGGGGTTCCTACAATGAGCAGTACTTC
CAISRGSYNEQYF
>TRBJ1-1|-|TRBV7-9|-
TGTGCCAGCAGCTTCAATCAGAAGGGAGACACTGAAGCTTTCTTT
CASSFNQKGDTEAFF
>TRBJ1-1|-|TRBV13|-
TGTGCCAGCAGACGGGCGGAGATGAACACTGAAGCTTTCTTT
CASRRAEMNTEAFF
>TRBJ1-4|TRBD1|TRBV2|-
TGTGCCAGCAGCCCCGACAGGGAGGGCGAAAAACTGTTTTTT
CASSPDREGEKLFF
>TRBJ1-5|-|TRBV10-3|-
TGTGCCATCAGTGAGCCGACGCCGGGAAGCAATCAGCCCCAGCATTTT
CAISEPTPGSNQPQHF
>TRBJ2-5|TRBD2|TRBV9|-
TGTGCCAGCAGCGTAGTAGGTAGCGGGGGAGAAGAGAACCAGTACTTC
CASSVVGSGGEENQYF
>TRBJ1-2|-|TRBV20-1|few
TGCAGTGCTAGAGATCTGGACAGTAACCCCCCCTATGGCTACACCTTC
CSARDLDSNPPYGYTF
>TRBJ1-4|TRBD1|TRBV6-5|-
TGTGCCAGCAGTTACCATACAGGGGAGGCTGAAAAACTGTTTTTT
CASSYHTGEAEKLFF
>TRBJ2-5|TRBD2|TRBV2|-
TGTGCCAGCAAGGAGGGCCTAGCGGGGGCCGGGTCTCCAGAGACCCAGTACTTC
CASKEGLAGAGSPETQYF